The entry below describes one T cell receptor beta chain. Its specificity is unknown. The data derive from a study of Ad26.COV2.S vaccination and SARS-CoV-2 variants. Study-wide background: The COV1001 Ad26.COV2.S trial arm included the donor. Ad26.COV2.S was injected intramuscularly once or twice, 56 days apart.

General study points: Responses of spike-specific T cells (both CD8+ and CD4+) reportedly showed substantial breadth after vaccination.

Indicated treatment: about 20 received Ad26.COV2.S at low or high dose, single or two shots; roughly five received placebo; per-sample allocation not given. On day 63 after the first injection, vaccine and placebo recipients gave samples. Cohort 1b enrolled adults aged 18-55 years in Boston. Libraries were prepared by immunoSEQ multiplex PCR; TCRdb keeps only in-frame clonotypes and omits some of them. Here the sample spans about 350,000 clones, 88% being singletons. The CDR3 consists of 12 residues. Germline CDR1 and CDR2: MDHEN and SYDVKM. V lost 5 bases, J lost 5 bases, and 9 bases lay in between. V usage is TRBV28 and J usage is TRBJ1-1; no reliable D call. Specimen: peripheral blood, collected in a trial of Ad26.COV2.S vaccine versus placebo. The receptor was isolated from a person aged 18-60 years who received the Ad26.COV2.S COVID-19 vaccine or a placebo. CDR3 residues: CASSPELTEAFF. The CDR3 DNA reads TGTGCCAGCAGTCCCGAATTGACTGAAGCTTTCTTT.